A single sample is the source of the 14 T cell receptor beta chains below, sequenced in a study of neurological immune-mediated disorders. TCRdb re-called the 5' RACE reads with MiXCR, one entry per CDR3 protein. This table has over 50,000 distinct CDR3 sequences, over 4% appearing once. The sequenced sample was PBMCs. Receptors were obtained from a human donor with multiple sclerosis. The donor label of this sample is uncertain.

This clonotype came up many times. The rearrangement uses TRBV10-3 and TRBJ1-1; 7 bases are a match to TRBD1. The CDR3 runs 13 residues. V lost 5 bases, J lost 3 bases, and 3 bases stayed unmatched. Germline V gives CDR1 ENHRY, CDR2 SYGVKD. CDR3 sequence (DNA): TGTGCCATCAGTCGACAGGGACACACTGAAGCTTTCTTT. Its translation: CAISRQGHTEAFF.

The genes are TRBV6-1 and TRBJ1-5; D possibly corresponds to TRBD1 (5 bases). The V gene's germline CDR1 is MNHNS and CDR2 SASEGT. This CDR3 comprises 15 residues. V was trimmed by 8 bases and J by 1 base, leaving 15 bases between them. This CDR3 reads CASRPGTESNQPQHF. CDR3 nucleotide sequence: TGTGCCAGCCGACCCGGGACCGAGAGCAATCAGCCCCAGCATTTT.

This clonotype has ten or more counts. This rearrangement joins TRBV2 to TRBJ2-3, with D perhaps TRBD1 or TRBD2 (6 bases each). Germline V gene lookup returns CDR1 SNHLY and CDR2 FYNNEI. This CDR3 spans 13 amino acids. V was shortened by 7 bases and J by 6 bases, with 14 bases between the two germline ends. The CDR3 protein is CASKGGPGDTQYF. CDR3 coding DNA: TGTGCCAGCAAAGGGGGGCCCGGCGATACGCAGTATTTT.

This clonotype was observed at least ten times. The V and J genes are TRBV7-7 and TRBJ2-3, with D tentatively TRBD2 (6 bases). The CDR3 totals 14 residues. Germline V CDR1 and CDR2: SSHAT, FNYEAQ (reference sequence). The germline V and J ends were trimmed by 5 bases and 0 bases, with 9 bases remaining between them. As DNA, the CDR3 is TGTGCCAGCAGCCCGGAGGGGAGCACAGATACGCAGTATTTT. It specifies CASSPEGSTDTQYF.

The table lists this clonotype with many counts. The chain is built from TRBV7-9 and TRBJ2-2; D ambiguous. The V end lost 2 bases, the J end lost 5 bases, and 9 bases lay between the germline ends. This CDR3 region has 14 residues. Per the germline V gene, CDR1 is SEHNR and CDR2 is FQNEAQ (reference sequence). In nucleotides, the CDR3 is TGTGCCAGCAGCTTACGAAAGAGAACCGGGGAGCTGTTTTTT. Translated: CASSLRKRTGELFF.

This clonotype was counted ten times or more. This chain links TRBV5-1 with TRBJ2-7; 9 positions match TRBD2. The V gene's germline CDR1 is SGHRS and CDR2 YFSETQ. J gave up 5 bases and V 2 bases, and 8 bases lay outside the gene matches. The length of the CDR3 is 15 residues. CDR3 residues: CASSFFSGGQNEQYF. CDR3 in DNA: TGCGCCAGCAGCTTCTTCAGCGGGGGGCAGAACGAGCAGTACTTC.

This clonotype has a count of ten or more. The junction and the germline gene differ at one end; a read error may be behind it. The chain recombines TRBV10-1 with TRBJ1-1; 7 nucleotides agree with TRBD1. CDR1 and CDR2 (germline): WNHNN, SYGVQD (reference sequence). CDR3 length equals 13 residues. The CDR3 protein is CASREYRGTEAFF. For the CDR3, the DNA is TGCGCCAGCAGAGAGTACAGGGGCACTGAAGCTTTCTTT.

This clonotype was detected a few times. This chain connects TRBV6-6 to TRBJ2-3; a weak D match, TRBD2 (5 bases). There are 12 residues in the CDR3. Germline V gives CDR1 MNHNY, CDR2 SVGAGI (reference sequence). Trimming cost V 6 bases and J 6 bases, with 10 bases left between them. CDR3 loop: CASSLGVDTQYF. DNA of the CDR3: TGTGCCAGCAGCCTCGGGGTGGATACGCAGTATTTT.

J is TRBJ1-2 and V is TRBV11-2; D is uncertain. This CDR3 has 15 residues. Trimming left V 0 bases short and J 4 bases short, with 12 bases between. Germline CDR1 is SGHAT and CDR2 is FQNNGV. The CDR3 sequence is CASSLDLAAIYGYTF. The CDR3 DNA is TGTGCCAGCAGCTTAGATCTCGCAGCGATCTATGGCTACACCTTC.

This clonotype was seen ten or more times. The chain couples TRBV2 to TRBJ2-5; maybe TRBD1 (7 bases). The CDR3 consists of 15 residues. Per the germline V gene, CDR1 is SNHLY and CDR2 is FYNNEI. V was clipped by 2 bases and J by 4 bases, with 14 bases between them. The CDR3 protein is CASSEQGGSVETQYF. The CDR3 DNA reads TGTGCCAGCAGTGAACAGGGGGGTTCGGTAGAGACCCAGTACTTC.

This clonotype was counted ten times or more. The rearrangement links TRBV27 to TRBJ2-1; D ambiguous. This CDR3 region has 13 residues. Germline V lookup: CDR1 MNHEY, CDR2 SMNVEV (reference sequence). V shed 4 bases and J shed 9 bases, with 13 bases lying between them. CDR3 loop: CASSSYREIEQFF. The CDR3 bases are TGTGCCAGCAGTTCCTACCGAGAGATTGAGCAGTTCTTC.

This clonotype was counted at least ten times. The rearrangement uses TRBV5-1 and TRBJ2-2; D may correspond to TRBD1 or TRBD2 (5 bases each). The CDR3 extends over 15 amino acids. V was pared by 5 bases and J by 6 bases, with 17 bases between. Germline V CDR1 and CDR2: SGHRS, YFSETQ. The DNA of the CDR3 is TGCGCCAGCAGTTCGGGAAGGGGCAAGGCCGGGGAGCTGTTTTTT. Its translation: CASSSGRGKAGELFF.

Many counts were recorded for this clonotype. The chain couples TRBV20-1 to TRBJ2-1, with 8 bases fitting TRBD1. The CDR3 contains 14 residues. After removal of 6 bases from V and 2 bases from J, the junction contained 6 bases not matched to a gene. CDR1 DFQATT and CDR2 SNEGSKA come from the germline V gene (reference sequence). The CDR3 DNA reads as TGCAGTGCCCCGGACAGGGCGACCTACAATGAGCAGTTCTTC. Residues: CSAPDRATYNEQFF.

The sample holds many counts of this clonotype. The chain employs TRBV2 and TRBJ2-3; TRBD1 agrees at 8 bases. Looked up from germline, CDR1 is SNHLY and CDR2 is FYNNEI. J gave up 4 bases and V 3 bases, and 3 bases lay outside the gene matches. The length of the CDR3 is 14 residues. The chain's CDR3 is CASSEGTGPDTQYF. Here the CDR3 DNA reads TGTGCCAGCAGTGAGGGGACAGGCCCAGATACGCAGTATTTT.